Each of the 13 T cell receptor beta chains below was sequenced from the same sample in a study of PD-1 blockade in classical Hodgkin lymphoma (dated by TCRdb to the early 2020s). This specimen's time point label, per the study, means: cycle 2 day 1 (C2D1) of nivolumab. Every trial patient had relapsed after autologous stem cell transplantation, and cohorts A, B and C differed in prior brentuximab vedotin exposure. The library was produced with the immunoSEQ multiplex PCR assay. Sourced from immuneACCESS, this table was stored by TCRdb with only in-frame sequences that have V and J called. A share of the clones is absent; for the studies checked, an unresolved V gene accounts for under half, and the remainder has no known explanation. The sample table shows roughly 70,000 clones, and about 64% are seen once. The top ten constitute less than 9.5% of the sample. The source was peripheral blood mononuclear cells (PBMCs), collected before the second cycle of nivolumab. Every receptor here comes from a human donor with classical Hodgkin lymphoma.

As concerns this clone: The same CDR3 can be traced to other DNA sequences in this sample. This CDR3 reads CASSLGNTGELFF. The DNA for the CDR3 is TGTGCCAGCAGCTTGGGGAACACCGGGGAGCTGTTTTTT. V and J are TRBV7-9 and TRBJ2-2; D gene uncertain. CDR1 is SEHNR, CDR2 FQNEAQ, per germline (reference sequence). This CDR3 has 13 amino acids. V gave up 3 bases and J gave up 1 base, with 3 bases separating them.

This clone was seen only once. The chain joins TRBV5-1 to TRBJ2-3; 9 bases match TRBD2. Germline CDR1 SGHRS, CDR2 YFSETQ. The CDR3 covers 18 residues. Trimming at V came to 4 bases and at J to 0 bases, leaving 12 bases not matched to a gene. The CDR3 sequence is CASSPQAGGPISTDTQYF. DNA of the CDR3: TGCGCCAGCAGCCCCCAAGCGGGAGGACCGATTAGCACAGATACGCAGTATTTT.

The DNA of the CDR3 is TGTGCCAGCAGCCCGATGGGGGGCCAAGGCAATCAGCCCCAGCATTTT. This gives the protein CASSPMGGQGNQPQHF. The V call is TRBV5-5, the J call TRBJ1-5; TRBD1 might be the D (6 bases). The CDR3 totals 16 residues. V lost 4 bases and J lost 2, with 16 bases in between. Germline CDR1 and CDR2: SGHKS and YYEKEE (reference sequence).

This clone was seen once. The gene calls are TRBV4-2 and TRBJ2-2; TRBD1 might be the D (6 bases). The CDR3 runs to 13 residues. Germline V gives CDR1 LGHNA, CDR2 YNFKEQ. V was trimmed by 4 bases and J by 9 bases, leaving 12 bases between them. The CDR3 loop reads CASSPQGRRELFF. CDR3 in DNA: TGTGCCAGCAGCCCACAGGGCCGCAGGGAGCTGTTTTTT.

This clone was recorded only once. The chain uses TRBV6-5 and TRBJ1-1; 8 bases are shared with TRBD1. This CDR3 comprises 15 residues. Germline CDR1 is MNHEY and CDR2 is SVGAGI. Trimming at V came to 8 bases and at J to 1 base, leaving 9 bases not matched to a gene. The CDR3 sequence is CASREDRAANTEAFF. The CDR3 nucleotides are TGTGCCAGCCGGGAGGACAGGGCGGCGAACACTGAAGCTTTCTTT.

This chain connects TRBV5-1 to TRBJ2-7; D is undetermined. Trimming left V 5 bases short and J 7 bases short, with 10 bases between. Germline values: CDR1 SGHRS, CDR2 YFSETQ. The CDR3 runs to 11 residues. The CDR3 loop is CASRDNEEQYF. CDR3 in DNA: TGCGCCAGCAGAGACAATGAAGAGCAGTACTTC.

The chain couples TRBV7-9 to TRBJ2-2, with 7 bases that match TRBD1. The V segment lost 5 bases and the J segment 3 bases; nucleotides outside the gene matches: 0. Germline loops: CDR1 SEHNR, CDR2 FQNEAQ (reference sequence). This CDR3 has 13 amino acids. Written as DNA, the CDR3 is TGTGCCAGCAGCGGGACAGACACCGGGGAGCTGTTTTTT. Its protein product is CASSGTDTGELFF.

The rearrangement uses TRBV28 and TRBJ2-7; D is possibly TRBD2 (5 bases). Germline-derived CDR1 and CDR2 are MDHEN and SYDVKM. Trimming stripped 7 bases from V and 4 bases from J, with 17 bases between. CDR3 length: 14 amino acids. This chain's CDR3 is CASTSTRGRYEQYF. For the CDR3, the DNA is TGTGCCAGCACCTCTACGAGAGGGCGGTACGAGCAGTACTTC.

This chain's CDR3 is CASSPRQQTRLATEAFF. For the CDR3, the DNA is TGTGCCAGCTCACCTAGACAACAGACACGACTCGCTACTGAAGCTTTCTTT. V is TRBV18 and J is TRBJ1-1; no firm D call. The V gene's germline CDR1 is KGHSH and CDR2 LQKENI. Trimming cost V 3 bases and J 5 bases, with 22 bases left between them. The CDR3 contains 17 residues.

The chain is built from TRBV7-9 and TRBJ1-5; no definite D call. CDR1 and CDR2 from the germline V gene are SEHNR and FQNEAQ (reference sequence). The V and J ends lost 4 bases and 2 bases respectively, with 12 bases between them. This CDR3 comprises 15 residues. CDR3 in DNA: TGTGCCAGCAGCTCGAGTGGCATTCGCAATCAGCCCCAGCATTTT. This codes for CASSSSGIRNQPQHF.

This chain connects TRBV19 to TRBJ2-1, with 14 bases lining up with TRBD2. Germline-derived CDR1 and CDR2 are LNHDA and SQIVND (reference sequence). With V trimmed by 5 bases and J by 1 base, 10 bases remained unmatched. The CDR3 is 19 amino acids. The CDR3, as DNA: TGTGCCAGTAGTTCGTCGGGACTAGCGGGGGTCTCTTCCTACAATGAGCAGTTCTTC. It encodes CASSSSGLAGVSSYNEQFF.

This clone was seen many times. In DNA, the CDR3 is TGTGCCAGCAGCTCGGCCTTCGGGGGCTTCAATGAGCAGTTCTTC. Translation: CASSSAFGGFNEQFF. This rearrangement joins TRBV9 to TRBJ2-1; D may match TRBD1 or TRBD2 (6 bases each). The CDR3 has 15 amino acids. Germline V gives CDR1 SGDLS, CDR2 YYNGEE. Trimming shortened V by 4 bases and J by 6 bases, and 17 bases separated the two germline ends.

The chain uses TRBV4-1 and TRBJ2-5; D gene ambiguous. There are 13 residues in the CDR3. Germline CDR1 reads MGHRA; CDR2 reads YSYEKL. V lost 1 base and J lost 4, with 7 bases in between. CDR3 loop: CASSQATGETQYF. In nucleotides, the CDR3 is TGCGCCAGCAGCCAAGCGACGGGAGAGACCCAGTACTTC.